This record looks at one T cell receptor (beta chain) sequence and its context. This sample is drawn from a study of blood T cell repertoires in COVID-19. The overall study: Samples representing acute and convalescent COVID-19 were sourced from the United States, Italy and Spain. In each case, the material was cDNA or gDNA derived from T cells, B-cell-depleted T cells, or PBMCs.

Per the germline V gene, CDR1 is SGHTA and CDR2 is FQGTGA. Trimming took off 5 bases at V and 2 bases at J, with 9 bases between the two ends. The CDR3 covers 13 residues. In the original analysis: Estimates of nucleated cell counts were drawn from the amplification of reference gene primers. Sequencing was performed with immunoSEQ multiplex PCR; in TCRdb, only in-frame clones are kept and a portion is missing. Clone size and the V and J calls come from that table; the DNA yielded D and trimming. The profile shows roughly 180,000 clones, around 85% of them singletons. The clonotype comes from a woman aged 60-70 years with acute or convalescent COVID-19. Sequenced: peripheral blood. The gene calls are TRBV7-3 and TRBJ1-1; D call uncertain. This chain's CDR3 is CASSRTANTEAFF. The DNA of the CDR3 is TGTGCCAGCAGCCGTACAGCAAACACTGAAGCTTTCTTT.